Following are 18 T cell receptor beta chains from one sample sequenced in a study of CD8+ T cells in alopecia areata. Sequencing used cDNA as its template, made by extracting RNA and reverse transcribing it. The data were produced by immunoSEQ multiplex PCR, yet TCRdb's version contains in-frame clones alone and is incomplete. This repertoire shows 150,000 to 200,000 clones, over 50% found once; its top ten account for over 12%. Sequences were derived from CD4+ T cells sorted from blood, sampled at week 0. These receptors all stem from a human donor with alopecia areata.

This chain links TRBV7-9 with TRBJ1-2; D might be TRBD1 (5 bases). The CDR3 runs 15 residues. CDR1 and CDR2 from the germline V gene are SEHNR and FQNEAQ (reference sequence). Trimming removed 2 bases from V and 8 bases from J, with 18 bases in between. Written as DNA, the CDR3 is TGTGCCAGCAGCTTAAGAGGGGCAGGGCCTGTCGGCTACACCTTC. Amino acid sequence: CASSLRGAGPVGYTF.

CDR3 DNA: TGTGCCAGCTCACCACCAGCGGGAGGGCTCACCTACGAGCAGTACTTC. Translation gives CASSPPAGGLTYEQYF. V is TRBV18 and J is TRBJ2-7, with 10 bases that match TRBD2. V was pared by 0 bases and J by 2 bases, with 4 bases of the junction left unmatched. The CDR3 runs to 16 residues. Looked up from germline, CDR1 is KGHSH and CDR2 is LQKENI.

CDR3 sequence (DNA): TGTGCCAGCAGCCGGGATGCGGTGGATACTGAAGCTTTCTTT. Amino acid sequence: CASSRDAVDTEAFF. The chain combines TRBV11-3 with TRBJ1-1; D unresolved. V dropped 5 bases and J dropped 5 bases, with 15 bases sitting between them. Germline CDR1 SGHNT, CDR2 YENEEA. This CDR3 is built from 14 residues.

This clone came up a few times. The identical CDR3 is also encoded by other nucleotide sequences in the sample. For the CDR3, the DNA is TGTGCCAGCAGCTTAGAAACAGGGGGCAATTCACCCCTCCACTTT. Translated, it gives CASSLETGGNSPLHF. The V gene is TRBV11-2, the J gene TRBJ1-6; 9 bases are shared with TRBD1. The CDR3 totals 15 residues. V gave up 0 bases and J gave up 7 bases; unmatched junction bases: 1. Germline V CDR1 and CDR2: SGHAT, FQNNGV.

A few counts support this clone. The rearrangement links TRBV13 to TRBJ2-1; perhaps TRBD1 as D (6 bases). The CDR3 runs 13 residues. Germline V gives CDR1 PRHDT, CDR2 FYEKMQ (reference sequence). The V end lost 4 bases, the J end lost 8 bases, and 12 bases lay between the germline ends. The CDR3 is CASSSQGRDEQFF. As DNA, the CDR3 is TGTGCCAGCAGCTCCCAGGGGCGGGATGAGCAGTTCTTC. The variable domain in full, with the rest retrieved from reference TRBV13 and TRBJ2-1, is AAGVIQSPRHLIKEKRETATLKCYPIPRHDTVYWYQQGPGQDPQFLISFYEKMQSDKGSIPDRFSAQQFSDYHSELNMSSLELGDSALYFCASSSQGRDEQFFGPGTRLTVL.

The CDR3 nucleotides read TGCAGCGTTGATGGGACAGGGTCTTCTGGGGCCAACGTCCTGACTTTC. Amino acid sequence: CSVDGTGSSGANVLTF. The chain has TRBV29-1 and TRBJ2-6, with 9 bases aligning to TRBD1. The CDR3 consists of 16 residues. V was pared by 3 bases and J by 1 base, with 4 bases of the junction left unmatched. CDR1 and CDR2 (germline): SQVTM, ANQGSEA.

V is TRBV28 and J is TRBJ1-5; D ambiguous. The CDR3 spans 12 residues. The V end lost 6 bases, the J end lost 6 bases, and 9 bases lay between the germline ends. Germline assignment: CDR1 MDHEN and CDR2 SYDVKM. The CDR3 region has the DNA TGTGCCAGCAGCGTTTATCGTCAGCCCCAGCATTTT. Translated: CASSVYRQPQHF. The whole variable domain, filled in from reference TRBV28 and TRBJ1-5, reads DVKVTQSSRYLVKRTGEKVFLECVQDMDHENMFWYRQDPGLGLRLIYFSYDVKMKEKGDIPEGYSVSREKKERFSLILESASTNQTSMYLCASSVYRQPQHFGDGTRLSIL.

The chain recombines TRBV4-1 with TRBJ2-2; D gene uncertain. Germline loops: CDR1 MGHRA, CDR2 YSYEKL. The CDR3 sequence is 18 residues long. The V gene lost 1 base and the J gene lost 1 base, with 16 bases spanning the gap. CDR3 sequence (DNA): TGCGCCAGCAGCCAAGTACCGCTCCGGAGAGGGAACACCGGGGAGCTGTTTTTT. It specifies CASSQVPLRRGNTGELFF.

The rearrangement links TRBV9 to TRBJ2-3, with 7 bases matching TRBD1. Losses at the gene ends were 4 bases for V and 1 base for J; bases not matched to a gene: 6. The germline CDR1 and CDR2 sequences are SGDLS and YYNGEE. CDR3 size: 15 residues. CDR3 coding DNA: TGTGCCAGCAGCCCGACAGGGTGGGGCACAGATACGCAGTATTTT. Its translation: CASSPTGWGTDTQYF.

This clone has only a few counts. The chain recombines TRBV7-9 with TRBJ1-2; D remains ambiguous. Trimming shortened V by 1 base and J by 4 bases, and 13 bases separated the two germline ends. The CDR3 has 15 residues. The germline gives CDR1 SEHNR, CDR2 FQNEAQ (reference sequence). CDR3 nucleotides: TGTGCCAGCAGCTTAGTGGCACCGGTAGGCTATGGCTACACCTTC. It yields the protein CASSLVAPVGYGYTF.

The V and J genes are TRBV18 and TRBJ1-2, with D possibly TRBD1 on 6 matching bases. V lost 0 bases and J lost 8, with 13 bases in between. There are 14 residues in the CDR3. The germline V gene has CDR1 KGHSH and CDR2 LQKENI. Here the CDR3 reads CASSPPALRGGYTF. The CDR3 region has the DNA TGTGCCAGCTCACCACCAGCCCTCAGGGGAGGCTACACCTTC.

This clone was detected a few times. The chain links TRBV6-5 to TRBJ2-1; D unclear. CDR1 and CDR2 from the germline V gene are MNHEY and SVGAGI. V lost 5 bases and J 4 bases, leaving 3 bases between the germline ends. This CDR3 is built from 11 residues. CDR3 loop: CASSLYNEQFF. The CDR3 DNA reads as TGTGCCAGCAGTCTATACAATGAGCAGTTCTTC.

With regard to this clone: This specimen includes other DNA sequences encoding the same CDR3. The V call is TRBV5-1, the J call TRBJ2-7; no clear D gene. Trimming stripped 0 bases from V and 6 bases from J, with 4 bases between. This CDR3 is built from 11 residues. Per the germline V gene, CDR1 is SGHRS and CDR2 is YFSETQ. In DNA, the CDR3 is TGCGCCAGCAGCTTGGAAGGCGAGCAGTACTTC. Encoded protein: CASSLEGEQYF. The full variable domain, in which reference TRBV5-1 and TRBJ2-7 provide the parts outside the CDR3, is KAGVTQTPRYLIKTRGQQVTLSCSPISGHRSVSWYQQTPGQGLQFLFEYFSETQRNKGNFPGRFSGRQFSNSRSEMNVSTLELGDSALYLCASSLEGEQYFGPGTRLTVT.

Only a few counts were recorded for this clone. V usage is TRBV25-1 and J usage is TRBJ1-4; D is ambiguous. CDR1 and CDR2 (germline): MGHDK, SYGVNS. Trimming took off 6 bases at V and 1 base at J, with 3 bases between the two ends. The CDR3 runs to 12 residues. The CDR3 sequence is CASSETNEKLFF. CDR3 nucleotide sequence: TGTGCCAGCAGCGAAACTAATGAAAAACTGTTTTTT. Based on the CDR3 plus reference TRBV25-1 and TRBJ1-4, the full variable domain is EADIYQTPRYLVIGTGKKITLECSQTMGHDKMYWYQQDPGMELHLIHYSYGVNSTEKGDLSSESTVSRIRTEHFPLTLESARPSHTSQYLCASSETNEKLFFGSGTQLSVL.

The chain has TRBV19 and TRBJ1-1; 7 bases match TRBD1. Germline V gives CDR1 LNHDA, CDR2 SQIVND (reference sequence). V shed 8 bases and J 7 bases; nucleotides not matched to a gene: 13. This CDR3 spans 14 amino acids. The CDR3 coding sequence is TGTGCCAGTGGAGATACGCAGGGGGTCGGTGAAGCTTTCTTT. Residues: CASGDTQGVGEAFF.

The chain employs TRBV6-5 and TRBJ2-4, with D perhaps matching TRBD2 (5 bases). The V end was cut by 0 bases, the J end by 2 bases, with 8 bases between. The germline CDR1 and CDR2 sequences are MNHEY and SVGAGI. The CDR3 loop spans 15 amino acids. CDR3 residues: CASSYSSGSKNIQYF. In nucleotides, the CDR3 is TGTGCCAGCAGTTACTCTTCGGGATCCAAAAACATTCAGTACTTC.

The chain joins TRBV5-1 to TRBJ2-7; 8 bases line up with TRBD1. The CDR3 is 15 residues long. V was clipped by 4 bases and J by 1 base; unmatched bases: 7. Germline V gene sequence: CDR1 SGHRS, CDR2 YFSETQ. CDR3 nucleotide sequence: TGCGCCAGCAGCACAGGGACAGGTCGATCCTACGAGCAGTACTTC. Translation gives CASSTGTGRSYEQYF.

The genes are TRBV4-1 and TRBJ2-5; 7 bases align to TRBD2. Germline CDR1 and CDR2: MGHRA and YSYEKL. The CDR3 has 18 residues. The ends lost 4 bases at V and 5 bases at J; junction bases unmatched: 19. CDR3 coding DNA: TGCGCCAGCAGCCTGTACATCTCGACTAGCTCCTGGCCCGAGACCCAGTACTTC. Its protein is CASSLYISTSSWPETQYF.